One and the same sample provided the 4 T cell receptor beta chains below, sequenced in a study of cytotoxic CD8 clonotypes in ibrutinib-treated CLL. Produced via immunoSEQ multiplex PCR; TCRdb's table is partial and in-frame only. The data hold about 140,000 clones, with roughly 80% observed a single time. The sample was PBMCs, taken after 12 months of ibrutinib treatment. These receptors all stem from a human donor with chronic lymphocytic leukemia.

This chain's CDR3 is CAWSVRLALLNEQFF. The CDR3 DNA reads TGTGCCTGGAGTGTGAGACTAGCCCTCCTCAATGAGCAGTTCTTC. The chain is built from TRBV30 and TRBJ2-1; TRBD2 matches at 7 bases. Germline loops: CDR1 GTSNPN, CDR2 SVGIG (reference sequence). This CDR3 region has 15 residues. V shed 0 bases, J shed 6 bases, and the junction held 8 bases outside the gene matches. The whole variable domain, filled in from reference TRBV30 and TRBJ2-1, reads SQTIHQWPATLVQPVGSPLSLECTVEGTSNPNLYWYRQAAGRGLQLLFYSVGIGQISSEVPQNLSASRPQDRQFILSSKKLLLSDSGFYLCAWSVRLALLNEQFFGPGTRLTVL.

This chain connects TRBV2 to TRBJ1-1; D not certain. The germline V gene encodes CDR1 SNHLY and CDR2 FYNNEI. Trimming cost V 5 bases and J 1 base, with 8 bases left between them. The CDR3 totals 13 residues. The CDR3 DNA follows: TGTGCCAGCAGTCAGAGACAGAACACTGAAGCTTTCTTT. Amino acids: CASSQRQNTEAFF.

This clone has more than one count but fewer than ten. V usage is TRBV28 and J usage is TRBJ2-7; either TRBD1 or TRBD2 may supply D (7 bases each). The CDR3 is 17 amino acids. Between the trimmed V and J ends, which lost 5 bases and 0 bases, there was a span of 20 bases. Looked up from germline, CDR1 is MDHEN and CDR2 is SYDVKM. CDR3 residues: CASSPAGDSDSSYEQYF. The CDR3 DNA is TGTGCCAGCAGTCCGGCGGGGGACAGCGACAGCTCCTACGAGCAGTACTTC.

This chain links TRBV15 with TRBJ2-5, with D possibly matching TRBD1 (6 bases). CDR1 LNHNV and CDR2 YYDKDF come from the germline V gene (reference sequence). The V and J ends lost 3 bases and 1 base respectively, with 9 bases between them. This CDR3 contains 14 residues. CDR3 protein: CATSSNRVQETQYF. CDR3 bases: TGTGCCACCAGCAGCAACAGGGTCCAAGAGACCCAGTACTTC.